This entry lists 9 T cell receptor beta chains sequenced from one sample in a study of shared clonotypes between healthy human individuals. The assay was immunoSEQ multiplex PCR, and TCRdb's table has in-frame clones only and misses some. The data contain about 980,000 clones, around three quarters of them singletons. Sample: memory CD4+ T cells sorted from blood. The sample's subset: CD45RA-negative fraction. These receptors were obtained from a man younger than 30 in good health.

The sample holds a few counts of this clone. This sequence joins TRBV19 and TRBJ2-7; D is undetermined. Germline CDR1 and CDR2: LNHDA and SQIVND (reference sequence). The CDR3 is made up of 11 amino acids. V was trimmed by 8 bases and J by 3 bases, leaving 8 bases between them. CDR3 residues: CASQNDYEQYF. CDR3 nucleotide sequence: TGTGCCAGTCAGAACGACTACGAGCAGTACTTC.

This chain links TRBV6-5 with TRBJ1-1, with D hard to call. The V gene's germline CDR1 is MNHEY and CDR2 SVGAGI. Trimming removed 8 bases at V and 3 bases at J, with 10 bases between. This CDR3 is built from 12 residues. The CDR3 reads CASRYGDTEAFF. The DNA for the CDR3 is TGTGCCAGCCGATACGGGGACACTGAAGCTTTCTTT.

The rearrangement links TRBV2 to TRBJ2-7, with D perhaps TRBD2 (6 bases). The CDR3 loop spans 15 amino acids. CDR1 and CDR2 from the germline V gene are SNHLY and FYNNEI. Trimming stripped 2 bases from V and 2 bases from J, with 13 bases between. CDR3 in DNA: TGTGCCAGCAGTGAACGGCGGACGGGGGCCTACGAGCAGTACTTC. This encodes CASSERRTGAYEQYF.

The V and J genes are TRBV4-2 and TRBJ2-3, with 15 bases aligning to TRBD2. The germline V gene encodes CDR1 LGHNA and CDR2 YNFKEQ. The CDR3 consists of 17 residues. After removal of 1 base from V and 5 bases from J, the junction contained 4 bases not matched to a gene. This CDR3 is CASSQGTSGRAKDTQYF. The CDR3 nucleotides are TGTGCCAGCAGCCAAGGGACTAGCGGGAGGGCTAAAGATACGCAGTATTTT.

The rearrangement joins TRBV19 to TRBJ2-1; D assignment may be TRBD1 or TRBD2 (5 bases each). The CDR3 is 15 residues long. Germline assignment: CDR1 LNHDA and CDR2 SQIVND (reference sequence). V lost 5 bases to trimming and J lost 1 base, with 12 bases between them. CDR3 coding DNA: TGTGCCAGTAGTCCGGGACCGTCTTCCTACAATGAGCAGTTCTTC. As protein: CASSPGPSSYNEQFF.

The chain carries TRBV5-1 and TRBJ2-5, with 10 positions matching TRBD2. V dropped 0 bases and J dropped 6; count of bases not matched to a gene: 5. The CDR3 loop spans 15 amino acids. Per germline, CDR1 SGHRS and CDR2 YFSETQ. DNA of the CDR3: TGCGCCAGCAGCTTGGGAGCGGGGGGGCAAAAGACCCAGTACTTC. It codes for CASSLGAGGQKTQYF.

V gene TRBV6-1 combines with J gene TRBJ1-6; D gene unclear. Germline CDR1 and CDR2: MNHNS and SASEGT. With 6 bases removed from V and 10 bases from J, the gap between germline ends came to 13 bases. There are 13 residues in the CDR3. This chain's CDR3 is CASRVGISSPLHF. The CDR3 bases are TGTGCCAGCAGGGTGGGGATTTCATCACCCCTCCACTTT.

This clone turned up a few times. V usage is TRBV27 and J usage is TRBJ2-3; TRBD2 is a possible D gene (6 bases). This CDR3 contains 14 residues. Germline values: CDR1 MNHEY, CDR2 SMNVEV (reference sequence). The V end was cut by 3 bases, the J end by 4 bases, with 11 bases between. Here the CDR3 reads CASSFGGSPDTQYF. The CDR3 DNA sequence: TGTGCCAGCAGTTTCGGAGGGAGTCCAGATACGCAGTATTTT.

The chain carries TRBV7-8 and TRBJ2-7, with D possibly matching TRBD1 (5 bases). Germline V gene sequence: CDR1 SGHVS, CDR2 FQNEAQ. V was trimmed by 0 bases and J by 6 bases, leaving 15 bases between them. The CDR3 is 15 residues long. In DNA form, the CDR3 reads TGTGCCAGCAGCTTAGCAGGGGTGGGTATCGGCGAGCAGTACTTC. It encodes CASSLAGVGIGEQYF.